This T cell receptor beta chain derives from a study of control samples from healthy donors and cancer patients. Germline V gives CDR1 DFQATT, CDR2 SNEGSKA (reference sequence). The CDR3 covers 11 residues. V lost 0 bases and J lost 7, with 6 bases in between. Data came from immunoSEQ multiplex PCR; TCRdb stores just in-frame clones and leaves some out. Of 150,000 or so clones in the sample, under 95% were seen once. The receptor was derived from a man in his forties in good health. The V and J genes are TRBV20-1 and TRBJ1-1; D remains ambiguous. Input material: blood. CDR3 region: CSARDVGEAFF. The CDR3 nucleotides read TGCAGTGCTAGAGATGTGGGTGAAGCTTTCTTT.